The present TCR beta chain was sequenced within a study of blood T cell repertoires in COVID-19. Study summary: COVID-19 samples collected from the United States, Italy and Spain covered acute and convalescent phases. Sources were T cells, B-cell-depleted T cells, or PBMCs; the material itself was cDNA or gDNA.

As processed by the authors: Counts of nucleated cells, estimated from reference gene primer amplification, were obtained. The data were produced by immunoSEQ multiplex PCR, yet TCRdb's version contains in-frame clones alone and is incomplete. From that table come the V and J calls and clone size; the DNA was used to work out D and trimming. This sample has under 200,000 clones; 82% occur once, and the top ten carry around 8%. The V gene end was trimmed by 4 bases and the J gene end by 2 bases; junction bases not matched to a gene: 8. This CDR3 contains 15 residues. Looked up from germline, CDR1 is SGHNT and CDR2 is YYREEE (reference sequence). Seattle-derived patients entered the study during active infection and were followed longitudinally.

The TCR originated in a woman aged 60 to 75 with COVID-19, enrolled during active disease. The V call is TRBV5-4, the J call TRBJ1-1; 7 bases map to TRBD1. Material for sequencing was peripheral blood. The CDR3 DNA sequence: TGTGCCAGCAGCGCTCGACGGGACAGTAACACTGAAGCTTTCTTT. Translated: CASSARRDSNTEAFF.